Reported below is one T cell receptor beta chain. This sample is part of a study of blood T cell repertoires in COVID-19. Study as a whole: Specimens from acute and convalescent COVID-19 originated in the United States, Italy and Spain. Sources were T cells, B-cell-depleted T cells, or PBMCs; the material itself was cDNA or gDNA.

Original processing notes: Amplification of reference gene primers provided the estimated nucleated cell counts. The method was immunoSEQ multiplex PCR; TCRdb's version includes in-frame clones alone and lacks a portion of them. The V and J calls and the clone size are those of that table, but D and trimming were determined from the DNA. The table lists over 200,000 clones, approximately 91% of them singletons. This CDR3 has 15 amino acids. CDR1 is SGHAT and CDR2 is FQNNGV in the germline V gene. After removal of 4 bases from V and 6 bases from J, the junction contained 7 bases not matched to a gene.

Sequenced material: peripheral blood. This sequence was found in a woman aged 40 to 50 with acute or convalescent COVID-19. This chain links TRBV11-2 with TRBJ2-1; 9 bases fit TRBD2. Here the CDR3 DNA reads TGTGCCAGCAGCTCCCCGCGGGGGGGCCGCAATGAGCAGTTCTTC. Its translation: CASSSPRGGRNEQFF.